The source of this TCR beta chain is a study of blood T cells in healthy people across ages (dated by TCRdb to the mid-2010s). Turning to the overall study: In model experiments, template switching captured about one uniquely barcoded TCR beta cDNA molecule for every two T cells. Four age groups were formed from the donors: young (average 16 years), middle-aged (around 40), aged (about 62) and long-lived (approximately 80). To avoid experimental bias, donors of different ages were randomly spread across the sequencing lanes. Two additional independent replicas of 1 million unique cDNA reads from the same blood draw were analyzed for two donors (one aged 18 to 30 and one aged 80 or older). Using deep sequencing normalized with unique cDNA molecular identifiers, the study measured how TCR beta repertoire diversity changes with age. The full study reports these points: The percentage of naive T cells measured by flow cytometry correlated strongly with observed TCR beta diversity. Observed TCR beta diversity per million T cells fell roughly linearly with age, and a significant reduction was already apparent by age roughly 41. Conclusive comparison of naive and antigen-experienced compartments was prevented by the profiling of bulk unsorted PBMCs. Compared with the aged group, the long-lived group had more naive CD4+ T cells, fewer expanded clones and increased TCR diversity, a pattern suggesting age selection. Estimates of total diversity based on one million sequenced T cells were considered lower bounds and underestimates. Because the CMV infection status of the donors was unknown, age-related changes in expanded clonotypes may potentially have been confounded.

Systemically healthy Caucasian individuals from Russia, 35 to 50 in total and aged about 6 to 95 years, were included as donors. Each donor gave about 11 milliliters of peripheral blood, drawn into EDTA-treated Vacutainer tubes. Ficoll-Paque density-gradient centrifugation was used to isolate PBMCs, with at least 6.5 million per sample. Total RNA, at least 6 micrograms per sample, was extracted from PBMCs with Trizol reagent. The percentages of naive CD45RAhigh/CD27high T cells were determined by flow cytometry on a PBMC aliquot from every donor. The CDR3 runs 14 amino acids, cysteine and phenylalanine included. Here the CDR3 DNA is all that survives: 42 bases in frame from base 1. Per the germline V gene (reference sequence), MNHEY is the CDR1 and SMNVEV is the CDR2. V was cut back by 5 bases and J by 7 bases, leaving a gap of 15 bases between them. Receptor amplification or capture employed 5' RACE. The sequencer listed for this sample is Illumina HiSeq 2500. A second about 6 to 11 cycle PCR used a sample-barcoded 5' primer and a J-beta primer mix. A template-switch 5' adaptor carrying 12 random nucleotides introduced a unique molecular identifier onto each TCR beta cDNA molecule. At least 3 million CDR3-containing paired-end reads were obtained from each sample. First-strand cDNA was synthesized from all RNA with the Mint cDNA synthesis kit, primed by a TRBC-specific oligonucleotide. After uracil-DNA glycosylase treatment, a first 18-cycle PCR used universal primers M1SS and BC2_uni_R on all cDNA. The paper's data handling went like this. For normalization, 1 million high-quality reads were randomly selected from each sample, with every read carrying a distinct molecular identifier. Instead of being binned into consensus sequences, reads with shared molecular identifiers were discarded. MiTCR, with a Q25 quality threshold and the strictest error-elimination algorithm, was used for CDR3 identification, clonotype clustering and error correction. A nonparametric unseen species model with Euler transformation was used to estimate a lower bound on total TCR beta diversity. In-frame beta chains were kept once TCRdb had trimmed the public reads at Q25 with fastp and called clones with MiXCR. Rows with one shared CDR3 protein collapse into an entry with the most common genes and DNA. TCRdb assigned the V and J calls; the authors' analysis was not used. This sample gives some 920,000 distinct CDR3 sequences in total; about 53% of them show up just once. In total, the top ten clones hold around 21% of the sample.

Regarding this clonotype: The antigen this receptor binds is unknown. No much larger clone exists at a distance of one base, and base qualities are not known.

The receptor chain draws on TRBV27 and TRBJ2-1; a tentative D match to TRBD2 spans 6 bases. The sequenced sample was blood. This clonotype originated in an older woman in good health. The nucleotide sequence is TGTGCCAGCAGTACAAGACTAGTATCGAATGAGCAGTTCTTC. Protein translation: CASSTRLVSNEQFF.